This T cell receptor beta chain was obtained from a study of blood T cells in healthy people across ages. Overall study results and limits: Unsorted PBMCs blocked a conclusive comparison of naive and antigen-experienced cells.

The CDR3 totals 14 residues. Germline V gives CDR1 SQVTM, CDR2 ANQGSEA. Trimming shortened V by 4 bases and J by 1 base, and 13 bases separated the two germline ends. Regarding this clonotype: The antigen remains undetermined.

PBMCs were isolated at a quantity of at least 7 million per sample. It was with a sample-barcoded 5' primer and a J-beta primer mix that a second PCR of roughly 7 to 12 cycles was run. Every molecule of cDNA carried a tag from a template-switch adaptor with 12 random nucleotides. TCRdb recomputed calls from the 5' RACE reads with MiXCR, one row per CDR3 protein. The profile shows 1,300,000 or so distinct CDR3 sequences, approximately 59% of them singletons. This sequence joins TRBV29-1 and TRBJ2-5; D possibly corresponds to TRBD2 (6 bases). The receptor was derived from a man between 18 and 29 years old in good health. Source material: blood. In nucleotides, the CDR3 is TGCAGCGTTGTGGGCGGGGACTTCCAAGAGACCCAGTACTTC. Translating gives CSVVGGDFQETQYF.